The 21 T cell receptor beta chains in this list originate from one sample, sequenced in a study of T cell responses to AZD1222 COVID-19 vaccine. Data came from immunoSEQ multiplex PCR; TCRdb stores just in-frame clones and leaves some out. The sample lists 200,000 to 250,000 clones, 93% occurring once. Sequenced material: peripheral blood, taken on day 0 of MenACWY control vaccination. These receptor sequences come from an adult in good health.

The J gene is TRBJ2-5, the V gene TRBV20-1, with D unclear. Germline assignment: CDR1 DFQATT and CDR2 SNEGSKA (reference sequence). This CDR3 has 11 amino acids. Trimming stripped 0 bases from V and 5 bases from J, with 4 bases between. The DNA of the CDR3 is TGCAGTGCTAGAGATGTTGAGACCCAGTACTTC. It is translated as CSARDVETQYF.

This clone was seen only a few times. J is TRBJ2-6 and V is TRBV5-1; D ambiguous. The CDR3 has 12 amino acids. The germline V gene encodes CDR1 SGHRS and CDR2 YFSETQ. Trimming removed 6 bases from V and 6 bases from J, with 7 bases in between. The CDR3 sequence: CASNAEANVLTF. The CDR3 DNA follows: TGCGCCAGCAACGCAGAGGCCAACGTCCTGACTTTC.

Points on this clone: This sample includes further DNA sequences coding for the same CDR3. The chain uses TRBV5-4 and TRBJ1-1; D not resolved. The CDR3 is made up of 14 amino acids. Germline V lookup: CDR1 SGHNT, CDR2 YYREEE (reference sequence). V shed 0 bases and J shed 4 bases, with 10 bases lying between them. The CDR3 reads CASSLDHLATEAFF. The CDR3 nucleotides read TGTGCCAGCAGCTTGGATCACCTGGCCACTGAAGCTTTCTTT.

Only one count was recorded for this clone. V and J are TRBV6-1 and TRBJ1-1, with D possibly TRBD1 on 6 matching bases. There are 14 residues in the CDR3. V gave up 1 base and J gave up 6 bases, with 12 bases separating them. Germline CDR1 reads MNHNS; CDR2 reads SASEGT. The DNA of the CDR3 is TGTGCCAGCAGTGAAGGAGGGGGATGGTCTGAAGCTTTCTTT. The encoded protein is CASSEGGGWSEAFF.

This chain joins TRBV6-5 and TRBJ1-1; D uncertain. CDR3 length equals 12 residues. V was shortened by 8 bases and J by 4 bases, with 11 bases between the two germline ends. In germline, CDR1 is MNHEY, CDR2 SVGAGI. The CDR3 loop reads CASRSVGTEAFF. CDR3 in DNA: TGTGCCAGCCGTAGTGTGGGCACTGAAGCTTTCTTT.

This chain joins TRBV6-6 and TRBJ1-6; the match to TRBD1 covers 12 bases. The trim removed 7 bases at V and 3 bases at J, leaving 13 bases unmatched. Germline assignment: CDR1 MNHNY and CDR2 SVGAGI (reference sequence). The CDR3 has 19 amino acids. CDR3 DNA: TGTGCCAGCATTCGGAGGGGGGGACAGGGGGCTTTCTATAATTCACCCCTCCACTTT. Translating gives CASIRRGGQGAFYNSPLHF.

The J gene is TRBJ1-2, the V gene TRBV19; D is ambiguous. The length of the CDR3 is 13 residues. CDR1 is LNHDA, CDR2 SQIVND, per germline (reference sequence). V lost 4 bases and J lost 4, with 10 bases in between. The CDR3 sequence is CASSTLGSYGYTF. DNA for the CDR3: TGTGCCAGTAGTACTTTGGGGAGCTATGGCTACACCTTC.

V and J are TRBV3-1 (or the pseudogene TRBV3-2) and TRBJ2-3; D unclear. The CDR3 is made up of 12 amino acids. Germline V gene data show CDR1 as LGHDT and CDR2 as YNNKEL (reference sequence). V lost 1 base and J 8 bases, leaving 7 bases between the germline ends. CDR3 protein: CASSQAGGTQYF. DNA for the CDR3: TGTGCCAGCAGCCAAGCTGGTGGTACGCAGTATTTT.

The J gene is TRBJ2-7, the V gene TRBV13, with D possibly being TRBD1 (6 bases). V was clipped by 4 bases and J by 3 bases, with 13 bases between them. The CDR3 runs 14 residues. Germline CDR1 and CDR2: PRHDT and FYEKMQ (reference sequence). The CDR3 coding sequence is TGTGCCAGCAGCTACACAGGGACAAGCTACGAGCAGTACTTC. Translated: CASSYTGTSYEQYF.

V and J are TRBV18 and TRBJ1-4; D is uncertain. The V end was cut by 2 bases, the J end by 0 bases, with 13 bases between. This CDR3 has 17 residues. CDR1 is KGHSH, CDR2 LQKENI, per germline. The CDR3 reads CASSPSALYATNEKLFF. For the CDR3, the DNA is TGTGCCAGCTCACCAAGCGCTTTATACGCAACTAATGAAAAACTGTTTTTT.

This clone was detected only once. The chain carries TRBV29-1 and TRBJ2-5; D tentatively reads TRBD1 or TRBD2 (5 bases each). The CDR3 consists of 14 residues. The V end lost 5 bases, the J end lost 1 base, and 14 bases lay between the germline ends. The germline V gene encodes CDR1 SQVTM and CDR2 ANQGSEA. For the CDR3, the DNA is TGCAGCGTTTCTTTGTCAGGGACCCAAGAGACCCAGTACTTC. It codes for CSVSLSGTQETQYF.

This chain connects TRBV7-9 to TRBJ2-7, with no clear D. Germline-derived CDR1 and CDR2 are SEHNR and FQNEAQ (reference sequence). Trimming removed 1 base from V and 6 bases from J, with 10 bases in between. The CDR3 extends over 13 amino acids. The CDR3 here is CASSLGAGFEQYF. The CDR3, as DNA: TGTGCCAGCAGCTTAGGAGCAGGCTTCGAGCAGTACTTC.

The CDR3 loop reads CASSTGAGFSYNEQFF. The CDR3 DNA sequence: TGTGCCAGCAGCACCGGAGCGGGGTTCTCCTACAATGAGCAGTTCTTC. The chain has TRBV7-2 and TRBJ2-1, with TRBD2 matching over 7 bases. Per germline, CDR1 SGHTA and CDR2 FQGNSA. Trimming cost V 5 bases and J 0 bases; bases outside gene matches: 7. The CDR3 length is 16 residues.

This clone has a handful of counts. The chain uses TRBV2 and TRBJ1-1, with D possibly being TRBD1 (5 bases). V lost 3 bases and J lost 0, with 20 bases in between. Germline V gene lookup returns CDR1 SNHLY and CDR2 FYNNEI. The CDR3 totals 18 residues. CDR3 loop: CASSEGTGHKNMNTEAFF. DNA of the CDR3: TGTGCCAGCAGTGAGGGAACAGGCCATAAAAACATGAACACTGAAGCTTTCTTT.

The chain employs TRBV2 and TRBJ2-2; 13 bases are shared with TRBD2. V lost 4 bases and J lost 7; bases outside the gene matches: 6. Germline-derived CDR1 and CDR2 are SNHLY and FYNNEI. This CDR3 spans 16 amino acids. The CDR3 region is CASSGTSGGIGGELFF. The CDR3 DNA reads TGTGCCAGCAGTGGGACTAGCGGGGGTATAGGCGGGGAGCTGTTTTTT.

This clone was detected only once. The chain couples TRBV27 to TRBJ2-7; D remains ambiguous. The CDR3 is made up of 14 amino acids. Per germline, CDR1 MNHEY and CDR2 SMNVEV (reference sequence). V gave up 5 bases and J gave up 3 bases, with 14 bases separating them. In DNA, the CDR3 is TGTGCCAGCAGTATTACCGGAGAGTACTACGAGCAGTACTTC. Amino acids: CASSITGEYYEQYF.

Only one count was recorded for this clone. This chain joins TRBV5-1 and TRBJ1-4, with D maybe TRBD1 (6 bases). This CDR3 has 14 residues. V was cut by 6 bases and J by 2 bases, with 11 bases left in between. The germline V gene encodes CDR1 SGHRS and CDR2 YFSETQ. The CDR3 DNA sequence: TGCGCCAGCAAAGGGGGTTGGACTAATGAAAAACTGTTTTTT. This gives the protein CASKGGWTNEKLFF.

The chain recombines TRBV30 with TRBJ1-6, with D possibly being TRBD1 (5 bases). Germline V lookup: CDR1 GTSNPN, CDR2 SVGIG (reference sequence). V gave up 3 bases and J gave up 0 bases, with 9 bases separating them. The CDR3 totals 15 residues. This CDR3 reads CAWRGVSSYNSPLHF. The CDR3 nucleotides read TGTGCCTGGAGGGGGGTCAGCTCCTATAATTCACCCCTCCACTTT. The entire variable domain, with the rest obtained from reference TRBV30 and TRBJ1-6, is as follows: SQTIHQWPATLVQPVGSPLSLECTVEGTSNPNLYWYRQAAGRGLQLLFYSVGIGQISSEVPQNLSASRPQDRQFILSSKKLLLSDSGFYLCAWRGVSSYNSPLHFGNGTRLTVT.

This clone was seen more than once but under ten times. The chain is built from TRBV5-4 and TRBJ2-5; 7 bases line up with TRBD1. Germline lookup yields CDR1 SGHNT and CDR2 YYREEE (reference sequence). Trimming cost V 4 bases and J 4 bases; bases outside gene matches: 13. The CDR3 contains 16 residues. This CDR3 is CASSPDRANPAETQYF. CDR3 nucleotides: TGTGCCAGCAGCCCCGACAGGGCGAACCCCGCAGAGACCCAGTACTTC. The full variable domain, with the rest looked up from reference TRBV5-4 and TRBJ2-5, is ETGVTQSPTHLIKTRGQQVTLRCSSQSGHNTVSWYQQALGQGPQFIFQYYREEENGRGNFPPRFSGLQFPNYSSELNVNALELDDSALYLCASSPDRANPAETQYFGPGTRLLVL.

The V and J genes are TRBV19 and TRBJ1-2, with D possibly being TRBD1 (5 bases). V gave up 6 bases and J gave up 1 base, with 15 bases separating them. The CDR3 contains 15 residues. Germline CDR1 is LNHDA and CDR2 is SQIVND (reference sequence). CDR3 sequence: CASRRDLRGNYGYTF. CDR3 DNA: TGTGCCAGTAGGAGGGACCTGAGGGGTAACTATGGCTACACCTTC.

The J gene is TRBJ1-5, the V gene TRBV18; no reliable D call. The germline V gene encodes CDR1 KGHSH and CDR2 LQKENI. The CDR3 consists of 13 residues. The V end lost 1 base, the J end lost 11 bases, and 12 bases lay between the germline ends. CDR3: CASSPRPESTQHF. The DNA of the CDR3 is TGTGCCAGCTCACCACGACCTGAGTCAACCCAGCATTTT. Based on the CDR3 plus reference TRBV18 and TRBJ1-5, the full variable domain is NAGVMQNPRHLVRRRGQEARLRCSPMKGHSHVYWYRQLPEEGLKFMVYLQKENIIDESGMPKERFSAEFPKEGPSILRIQQVVRGDSAAYFCASSPRPESTQHFGDGTRLSIL.